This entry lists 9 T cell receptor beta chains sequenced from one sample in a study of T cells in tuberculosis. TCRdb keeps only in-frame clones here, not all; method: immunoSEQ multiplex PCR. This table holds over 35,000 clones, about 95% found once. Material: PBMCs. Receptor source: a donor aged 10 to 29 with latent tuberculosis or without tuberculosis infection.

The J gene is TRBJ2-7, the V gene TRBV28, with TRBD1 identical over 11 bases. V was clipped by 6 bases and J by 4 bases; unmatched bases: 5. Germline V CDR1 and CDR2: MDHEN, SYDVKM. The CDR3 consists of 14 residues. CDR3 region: CASRGDRGWYEQYF. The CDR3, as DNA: TGTGCCAGCAGAGGGGACAGGGGGTGGTACGAGCAGTACTTC.

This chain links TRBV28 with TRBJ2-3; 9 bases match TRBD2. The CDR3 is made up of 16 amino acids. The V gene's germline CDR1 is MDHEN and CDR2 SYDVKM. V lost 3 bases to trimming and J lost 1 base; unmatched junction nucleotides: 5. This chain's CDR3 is CASSFDSSGGTDTQYF. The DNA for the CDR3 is TGTGCCAGCAGTTTTGATTCTAGCGGGGGCACAGATACGCAGTATTTT.

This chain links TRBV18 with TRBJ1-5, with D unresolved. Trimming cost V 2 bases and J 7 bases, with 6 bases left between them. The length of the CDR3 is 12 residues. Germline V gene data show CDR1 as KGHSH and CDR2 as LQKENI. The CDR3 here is CASSPGGQPQHF. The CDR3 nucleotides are TGTGCCAGCTCACCAGGAGGCCAGCCCCAGCATTTT.

The CDR3 here is CASSNGLAGGHEQYF. As DNA, the CDR3 is TGTGCCAGCAGTAACGGACTAGCGGGGGGGCACGAGCAGTACTTC. V gene TRBV28 combines with J gene TRBJ2-7; TRBD2 aligns across 15 bases. The germline V gene encodes CDR1 MDHEN and CDR2 SYDVKM. The CDR3 sequence is 15 residues long. V lost 5 bases and J lost 5; bases outside the gene matches: 4. Full variable domain (outside the CDR3, taken from reference TRBV28 and TRBJ2-7): DVKVTQSSRYLVKRTGEKVFLECVQDMDHENMFWYRQDPGLGLRLIYFSYDVKMKEKGDIPEGYSVSREKKERFSLILESASTNQTSMYLCASSNGLAGGHEQYFGPGTRLTVT.

The CDR3 DNA is TGTGCCAGCAGTGTCGGGGGTGAGGGTGCAGAGGGCTACACCTTC. Its translation: CASSVGGEGAEGYTF. The V call is TRBV6-4, the J call TRBJ1-2, with D perhaps matching TRBD1 (5 bases). This CDR3 has 15 residues. Germline V gene sequence: CDR1 MRHNA, CDR2 SNTAGT. Between the trimmed V and J ends, which lost 4 bases and 8 bases, there was a span of 20 bases.

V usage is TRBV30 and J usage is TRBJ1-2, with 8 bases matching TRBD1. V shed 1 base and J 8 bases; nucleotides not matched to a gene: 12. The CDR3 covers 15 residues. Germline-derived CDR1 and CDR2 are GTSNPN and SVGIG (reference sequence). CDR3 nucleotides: TGTGCCTGGAGTGAAGGACAGGGAGGGGACGGCGGCTACACCTTC. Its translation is CAWSEGQGGDGGYTF.

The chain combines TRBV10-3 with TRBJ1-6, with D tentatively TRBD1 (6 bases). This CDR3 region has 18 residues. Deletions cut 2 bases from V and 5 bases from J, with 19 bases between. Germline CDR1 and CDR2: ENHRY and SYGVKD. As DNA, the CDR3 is TGTGCCATCAGTGAGGGTGACGCGGACAGTATAGATAATTCACCCCTCCACTTT. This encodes CAISEGDADSIDNSPLHF.

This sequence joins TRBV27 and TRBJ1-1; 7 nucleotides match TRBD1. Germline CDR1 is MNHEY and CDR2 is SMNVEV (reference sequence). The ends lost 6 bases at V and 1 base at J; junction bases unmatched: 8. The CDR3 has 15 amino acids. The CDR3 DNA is TGTGCCAGCAGAACCACAGGGGCAACGAACACTGAAGCTTTCTTT. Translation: CASRTTGATNTEAFF.

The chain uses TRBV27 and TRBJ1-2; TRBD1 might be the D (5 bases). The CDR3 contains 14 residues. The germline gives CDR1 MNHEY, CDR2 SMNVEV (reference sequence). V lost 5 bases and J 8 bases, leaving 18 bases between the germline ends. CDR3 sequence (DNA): TGTGCCAGCAGTGCTCGGGTCTACGGGGGGGGCTACACCTTC. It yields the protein CASSARVYGGGYTF.